What follows describes a single T cell receptor (beta chain). These data are taken from a study of control samples from healthy donors and cancer patients. Method: immunoSEQ multiplex PCR; TCRdb's copy keeps in-frame clones and lacks some. The repertoire holds 50,000 to 75,000 clones, with 85% as singletons. The TCR sequence derives from a man aged 40-49 years in good health. Input material: blood.

The CDR3 loop is CASSLGQGRYEKLFF. DNA of the CDR3: TGTGCCAGCAGCTTAGGTCAGGGGCGCTATGAAAAACTGTTTTTT. The chain couples TRBV7-2 to TRBJ1-4, with a possible D match to TRBD1 (6 bases). Trimming took off 1 base at V and 6 bases at J, with 12 bases between the two ends. The CDR3 runs to 15 residues. Germline V CDR1 and CDR2: SGHTA, FQGNSA.